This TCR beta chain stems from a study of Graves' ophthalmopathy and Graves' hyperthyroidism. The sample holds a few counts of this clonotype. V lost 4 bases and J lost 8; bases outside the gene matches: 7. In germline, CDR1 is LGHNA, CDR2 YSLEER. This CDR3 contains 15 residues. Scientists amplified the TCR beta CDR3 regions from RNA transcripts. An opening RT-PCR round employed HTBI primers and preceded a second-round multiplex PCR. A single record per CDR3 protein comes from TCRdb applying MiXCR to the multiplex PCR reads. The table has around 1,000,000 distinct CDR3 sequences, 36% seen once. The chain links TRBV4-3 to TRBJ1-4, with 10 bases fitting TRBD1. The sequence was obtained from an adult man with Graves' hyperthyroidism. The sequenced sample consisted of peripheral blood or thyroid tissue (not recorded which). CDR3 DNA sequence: TGCGCCAGCAGCCCTGGGACAGGGGATTTCGAAAAACTGTTTTTT. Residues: CASSPGTGDFEKLFF.